Listed here are 7 T cell receptor beta chains from one sample, sequenced in a study of T cell changes during pregnancy in multiple sclerosis. Using immunoSEQ multiplex PCR, the repertoire was profiled, and TCRdb retains in-frame clones only, with some absent. The table shows roughly 8,000 clones, with 87% occurring only once. The sample in question was CD8+ T cells from peripheral blood mononuclear cells, obtained in the first trimester of pregnancy. The source is a female donor in good health, enrolled as a control in a pregnancy study.

The CDR3 here is CASSLTGGAHYEQYF. The DNA for the CDR3 is TGTGCCAGCAGCCTGACAGGGGGCGCCCACTACGAGCAGTACTTC. This chain uses TRBV5-6 with TRBJ2-7; 10 nucleotides line up with TRBD1. The V and J ends lost 4 bases and 3 bases, in that order; junction bases with no gene match: 7. The V gene's germline CDR1 is SGHDT and CDR2 YYEEEE. The CDR3 is 15 amino acids.

V gene TRBV5-1 combines with J gene TRBJ2-2; TRBD2 matches 10 bases. Germline loops: CDR1 SGHRS, CDR2 YFSETQ. J lost 8 bases, V lost 1 base, and 8 bases had no gene match. The CDR3 contains 16 residues. CDR3 nucleotides: TGCGCCAGCAGCTTGCTAGCGGGAGCTGGGGTAGGGGAGCTGTTTTTT. Residues: CASSLLAGAGVGELFF.

This clone came up a few times. The rearrangement uses TRBV7-2 and TRBJ1-1; 9 bases are shared with TRBD1. CDR3 size: 14 residues. The junction had 3 bases not matched to a gene; V was cut back by 4 bases and J by 3 bases. The germline gives CDR1 SGHTA, CDR2 FQGNSA. Here the CDR3 reads CASSSTGGDTEAFF. In DNA, the CDR3 is TGTGCCAGCAGCTCGACAGGGGGAGACACTGAAGCTTTCTTT.

The chain combines TRBV7-2 with TRBJ2-3; the D is unclear. Trimming cost V 1 base and J 0 bases, with 8 bases left between them. This CDR3 is 15 amino acids long. Germline values: CDR1 SGHTA, CDR2 FQGNSA. The chain's CDR3 is CASSLELASTDTQYF. DNA of the CDR3: TGTGCCAGCAGCTTAGAGTTAGCTAGCACAGATACGCAGTATTTT.

V usage is TRBV27 and J usage is TRBJ2-7, with 10 nucleotides matching TRBD2. The V segment lost 5 bases and the J segment 0 bases; nucleotides outside the gene matches: 7. The CDR3 contains 16 residues. CDR1 and CDR2 from the germline V gene are MNHEY and SMNVEV (reference sequence). CDR3 region: CASSPSTSGNSYEQYF. CDR3 nucleotides: TGTGCCAGCAGTCCGTCCACTAGCGGGAACTCCTACGAGCAGTACTTC.

This clone was detected only once. V is TRBV5-1 and J is TRBJ2-5; perhaps TRBD2 as D (6 bases). This CDR3 is 15 amino acids long. The V gene's germline CDR1 is SGHRS and CDR2 YFSETQ. V was pared by 1 base and J by 1 base, with 11 bases between. This CDR3 is CASSLLAGRQETQYF. For the CDR3, the DNA is TGCGCCAGCAGCTTGCTGGCGGGACGCCAAGAGACCCAGTACTTC. The complete variable domain, with remaining parts taken from reference TRBV5-1 and TRBJ2-5, reads KAGVTQTPRYLIKTRGQQVTLSCSPISGHRSVSWYQQTPGQGLQFLFEYFSETQRNKGNFPGRFSGRQFSNSRSEMNVSTLELGDSALYLCASSLLAGRQETQYFGPGTRLLVL.

The V call is TRBV28, the J call TRBJ1-2; no definite D call. V lost 6 bases to trimming and J lost 8 bases, with 31 bases between them. Per the germline V gene, CDR1 is MDHEN and CDR2 is SYDVKM. The CDR3 consists of 18 residues. The chain's CDR3 is CASSTGGQAYGPTEGYTF. As DNA, the CDR3 is TGTGCCAGCAGCACGGGCGGGCAAGCCTACGGGCCGACTGAAGGCTACACCTTC.